Sequencing of this T cell receptor (beta chain) was carried out in a study of technical replicates of blood from a handful of donors. The V end was cut by 6 bases, the J end by 2 bases, with 18 bases between. Germline CDR1 reads SNHLY; CDR2 reads FYNNEI. This CDR3 spans 16 amino acids. In this sample, this clone turned up once. Profiling relied on immunoSEQ multiplex PCR, and the TCRdb table lists in-frame clones only, not all of them. The data hold about 100,000 clones, with 96% observed a single time. V usage is TRBV2 and J usage is TRBJ2-3, with D uncertain. This clonotype was obtained from a human donor in good health. Input material: T cells isolated from PBMCs. The CDR3 is CASRFGTALFTDTQYF. The CDR3, as DNA: TGTGCCAGCAGATTTGGAACAGCCCTTTTCACAGATACGCAGTATTTT.